This entry describes one T cell receptor beta chain. Its specificity is unknown. The data were taken from a study of CD8+CD57+ T cells in acquired aplastic anemia. General study points: Between patients and controls, around 27 CD8+ CDR3 sequences were found in common.

Patients chosen for sequencing had shown CD8+CD57+ cell expansion by flow cytometry. According to the study, genomic DNA was the template for TCR beta VDJ and CDR3 profiling. From the reads, TCRdb called clonotypes with MiXCR, one entry per CDR3 protein. This sample yields about 200,000 distinct CDR3 sequences, of which less than 75% are seen a single time; around 60% belongs to the top ten. CDR1 and CDR2 (germline): SEHNR, FQNEAQ (reference sequence). The CDR3 has 11 amino acids. V lost 3 bases and J lost 3, with 2 bases in between. The clonotype originates from a human donor with aplastic anemia. The gene calls are TRBV7-9 and TRBJ1-1; D unresolved. Sequencing was carried out using sorted CD4+, CD8+, or CD8+CD57+ T cells (not recorded which) from PBMCs. CDR3 sequence: CASSFDTEAFF. In DNA, the CDR3 is TGTGCCAGCAGCTTTGACACTGAAGCTTTCTTT.